The 25 T cell receptor beta chains given below trace back to one sample, sequenced in a study of shared clonotypes between healthy human individuals. Here immunoSEQ multiplex PCR was the method, and the copy in TCRdb shows in-frame clones only, minus some. The sample consists of around 940,000 clones, about 80% of them appearing once. Sequenced input: memory CD4+ T cells sorted from blood. Subset: CD45RA-negative fraction. The receptors originated from a man between 18 and 29 years old in good health.

The chain uses TRBV11-3 and TRBJ2-5; 12 positions agree with TRBD2. The V and J ends lost 3 bases and 2 bases, in that order; junction bases with no gene match: 4. CDR1 is SGHNT and CDR2 is YENEEA in the germline V gene. CDR3 length: 16 amino acids. The CDR3 loop reads CASSLGTSGPQETQYF. DNA of the CDR3: TGTGCCAGCAGCTTGGGGACTAGCGGGCCGCAAGAGACCCAGTACTTC.

Turning to this clone: Being one base from a much bigger clone, this may be a read error. Other nucleotide sequences from this sample produce the same CDR3. This rearrangement joins TRBV6-1 to TRBJ1-2, with 10 bases lining up with TRBD1. Germline V gene lookup returns CDR1 MNHNS and CDR2 SASEGT. With 5 bases clipped from V and 8 bases from J, the junction kept 11 bases outside the gene matches. The CDR3 is 15 amino acids. The DNA for the CDR3 is TGTGCCAGCAGTAATCGACAGGGGGCAGTCTACGGCTACACCTTC. This gives the protein CASSNRQGAVYGYTF.

Only a few counts were recorded for this clone. The rearrangement links TRBV7-8 to TRBJ1-1, with TRBD1 as a possible D gene (6 bases). CDR3 size: 15 residues. Germline assignment: CDR1 SGHVS and CDR2 FQNEAQ. Trimming pared 4 bases from V and 5 bases from J, leaving 17 bases between. The CDR3 sequence: CASSSRQALRTEAFF. The CDR3 DNA follows: TGTGCCAGCAGCTCCCGACAGGCTCTACGGACTGAAGCTTTCTTT.

The V and J genes are TRBV29-1 and TRBJ2-7; no reliable D call. Germline V lookup: CDR1 SQVTM, CDR2 ANQGSEA. The CDR3 runs to 16 residues. The V and J ends lost 4 bases and 0 bases respectively, with 19 bases between them. The DNA for the CDR3 is TGCAGCGTTGGGGTAGGGCAGCCTCAACACTCCTACGAGCAGTACTTC. Its translation is CSVGVGQPQHSYEQYF.

The chain's CDR3 is CASSTGDNSPLHF. The CDR3 DNA is TGTGCCAGCTCGACAGGGGATAATTCACCCCTCCACTTT. V gene TRBV10-3 combines with J gene TRBJ1-6; 8 bases map to TRBD1. This CDR3 region has 13 residues. Germline V gene data show CDR1 as ENHRY and CDR2 as SYGVKD. With 10 bases clipped from V and 5 bases from J, the junction kept 4 bases outside the gene matches.

The chain carries TRBV7-9 and TRBJ2-7; no definite D call. The V end was cut by 5 bases, the J end by 0 bases, with 5 bases between. This CDR3 is 12 amino acids long. Germline V CDR1 and CDR2: SEHNR, FQNEAQ (reference sequence). As DNA, the CDR3 is TGTGCCAGCAGCGAGAGCTCCTACGAGCAGTACTTC. This translates into CASSESSYEQYF.

The J gene is TRBJ1-6, the V gene TRBV28; 7 bases match TRBD1. Germline V gene lookup returns CDR1 MDHEN and CDR2 SYDVKM. The CDR3 contains 15 residues. The J segment lost 7 bases and the V segment lost 7 bases, leaving 10 bases of the junction unmatched. The CDR3 sequence is CASTPTGSWNSPLHF. CDR3 in DNA: TGTGCCAGCACCCCGACAGGGTCGTGGAATTCACCCCTCCACTTT.

The chain employs TRBV6-1 and TRBJ1-1; D not resolved. Deletions cut 3 bases from V and 3 bases from J, with 14 bases between. CDR3 length: 15 amino acids. Looked up from germline, CDR1 is MNHNS and CDR2 is SASEGT. The CDR3 is CASSDRGGLDTEAFF. The CDR3 nucleotides are TGTGCCAGCAGTGATCGGGGAGGGCTTGACACTGAAGCTTTCTTT.

V gene TRBV6-1 combines with J gene TRBJ1-5; 8 nucleotides agree with TRBD1. Germline values: CDR1 MNHNS, CDR2 SASEGT. CDR3 length: 15 residues. The V segment lost 5 bases and the J segment 4 bases; nucleotides outside the gene matches: 7. CDR3 loop: CASSPGQGQNQPQHF. The CDR3 DNA is TGTGCCAGCAGTCCTGGACAGGGTCAAAATCAGCCCCAGCATTTT.

The J gene is TRBJ1-2, the V gene TRBV7-9, with D uncertain. CDR3 size: 14 residues. V was trimmed by 3 bases and J by 6 bases, leaving 14 bases between them. Germline CDR1 SEHNR, CDR2 FQNEAQ (reference sequence). Written as DNA, the CDR3 is TGTGCCAGCAGCTTCAACCGGGATCGAGATGGCTACACCTTC. Protein: CASSFNRDRDGYTF.

The V gene is TRBV27, the J gene TRBJ2-6; no clear D gene. V lost 7 bases and J 4 bases, leaving 8 bases between the germline ends. This CDR3 contains 13 residues. Germline CDR1 and CDR2: MNHEY and SMNVEV (reference sequence). Here the CDR3 reads CASMKAGANVLTF. The CDR3 region has the DNA TGTGCCAGCATGAAGGCGGGGGCCAACGTCCTGACTTTC.

This chain joins TRBV29-1 and TRBJ1-2; 7 nucleotides match TRBD1. Trimming cost V 4 bases and J 5 bases; bases outside gene matches: 4. Looked up from germline, CDR1 is SQVTM and CDR2 is ANQGSEA. The CDR3 extends over 12 amino acids. CDR3 sequence: CSVGARGYGYTF. CDR3 DNA sequence: TGCAGCGTTGGTGCCAGGGGGTATGGCTACACCTTC.

This clone was seen a few times. The rearrangement joins TRBV27 to TRBJ1-2; D is unresolved. Germline assignment: CDR1 MNHEY and CDR2 SMNVEV (reference sequence). The V gene lost 3 bases and the J gene lost 2 bases, with 10 bases spanning the gap. This CDR3 is built from 14 residues. This CDR3 is CASSLEGSNYGYTF. DNA of the CDR3: TGTGCCAGCAGTTTGGAAGGATCCAACTATGGCTACACCTTC.

There are many counts of this clone. The gene calls are TRBV28 and TRBJ1-3; D is ambiguous. Germline assignment: CDR1 MDHEN and CDR2 SYDVKM. Trimming took off 5 bases at V and 4 bases at J, with 15 bases between the two ends. CDR3 length: 15 residues. The CDR3 here is CASSGRKQRGNTIYF. CDR3 nucleotide sequence: TGTGCCAGCAGTGGTCGAAAACAGAGAGGAAACACCATATATTTT.

This rearrangement joins TRBV28 to TRBJ2-5, with a weak D call TRBD2 (5 bases). Germline lookup yields CDR1 MDHEN and CDR2 SYDVKM. The CDR3 spans 14 residues. Trimming stripped 4 bases from V and 5 bases from J, with 14 bases between. In DNA, the CDR3 is TGTGCCAGCAGTTCCCGGACTGGCGCGGAGACCCAGTACTTC. Translation gives CASSSRTGAETQYF.

The sample holds a few counts of this clone. V and J are TRBV4-1 and TRBJ1-5; perhaps TRBD1 as D (6 bases). The CDR3 is 15 amino acids. V was clipped by 1 base and J by 7 bases, with 14 bases between them. Germline V CDR1 and CDR2: MGHRA, YSYEKL. CDR3 nucleotides: TGCGCCAGCAGCCAAGTCGACAGGCTTTGGCAGCCCCAGCATTTT. Translated, it gives CASSQVDRLWQPQHF.

The chain has TRBV5-1 and TRBJ2-7; D perhaps matches TRBD2 (6 bases). Germline-derived CDR1 and CDR2 are SGHRS and YFSETQ. The V and J ends lost 3 bases and 7 bases respectively, with 23 bases between them. This CDR3 region has 16 residues. The CDR3 protein is CASSWTGTNVGGEQYF. CDR3 nucleotide sequence: TGCGCCAGCAGCTGGACCGGGACGAACGTAGGAGGGGAGCAGTACTTC.

This chain connects TRBV6-5 to TRBJ2-7, with D tentatively TRBD2 (5 bases). Germline-derived CDR1 and CDR2 are MNHEY and SVGAGI. The CDR3 extends over 13 amino acids. Trimming left V 5 bases short and J 5 bases short, with 13 bases between. CDR3 coding DNA: TGTGCCAGCAGTACGCCAGGCGGGCACGAGCAGTACTTC. Translating gives CASSTPGGHEQYF.

V is TRBV5-8 and J is TRBJ2-7; 9 bases align to TRBD2. Unmatched junction bases numbered 10, after V lost 4 bases and J lost 2 bases. The CDR3 runs 16 residues. Per germline, CDR1 SGHTS and CDR2 YDEGEE. CDR3 protein: CASSRRAGGLTYEQYF. DNA of the CDR3: TGTGCCAGCAGCCGGAGAGCGGGAGGCCTCACCTACGAGCAGTACTTC.

Note on this clone: Other DNA sequences in this specimen translate into the identical CDR3. V is TRBV19 and J is TRBJ2-7, with D maybe TRBD1 (6 bases). Deletions cut 5 bases from V and 0 bases from J, with 11 bases between. Looked up from germline, CDR1 is LNHDA and CDR2 is SQIVND (reference sequence). The CDR3 is 14 residues long. CDR3 residues: CASSFGTSSYEQYF. In nucleotides, the CDR3 is TGTGCCAGTAGTTTTGGGACAAGCTCCTACGAGCAGTACTTC.

The chain recombines TRBV6-1 with TRBJ1-4, with a weak D call TRBD1 (6 bases). Germline V gene lookup returns CDR1 MNHNS and CDR2 SASEGT. The CDR3 is 13 residues long. Trimming removed 6 bases from V and 8 bases from J, with 13 bases in between. CDR3 sequence (DNA): TGTGCCAGCAGGCCGGGGGCTTACGAAAAACTGTTTTTT. This sequence encodes CASRPGAYEKLFF.

V and J are TRBV6-5 and TRBJ1-4; 7 positions agree with TRBD1. This CDR3 has 14 amino acids. Germline CDR1 is MNHEY and CDR2 is SVGAGI. Germline trimming cut 5 bases from V and 5 bases from J; bases unmatched to any gene: 5. The CDR3 is CASSRQGGNEKLFF. CDR3 DNA: TGTGCCAGCAGTAGACAGGGCGGCAATGAAAAACTGTTTTTT.

This chain connects TRBV9 to TRBJ1-6, with TRBD1 identical over 9 bases. CDR1 is SGDLS and CDR2 is YYNGEE in the germline V gene. V lost 2 bases and J lost 11; bases outside the gene matches: 5. CDR3 length equals 14 residues. For the CDR3, the DNA is TGTGCCAGCAGCGTTCCGGGACAGGGAGCACCCCTCCACTTT. It encodes CASSVPGQGAPLHF. Full variable domain (missing parts from reference TRBV9 and TRBJ1-6): DSGVTQTPKHLITATGQRVTLRCSPRSGDLSVYWYQQSLDQGLQFLIQYYNGEERAKGNILERFSAQQFPDLHSELNLSSLELGDSALYFCASSVPGQGAPLHFGNGTRLTVT.

This clone showed up just a few times. The rearrangement uses TRBV6-1 and TRBJ1-5; D is unclear. This CDR3 region has 15 residues. From germline, CDR1 is MNHNS and CDR2 SASEGT. V lost 2 bases to trimming and J lost 4 bases, with 12 bases between them. The CDR3, as DNA: TGTGCCAGCAGTGAAAGCGGCTCCAGAAATCAGCCCCAGCATTTT. This codes for CASSESGSRNQPQHF.

Of note for this clone: The junction and the germline gene differ at one end; a read error may be behind it. This sequence joins TRBV6-5 and TRBJ1-1; unclear D gene. The CDR3 runs 16 residues. Germline CDR1 and CDR2: MNHEY and SVGAGI. CDR3 protein: CASSYSGLGLKTEAFF. Here the CDR3 DNA reads TGTGCCAGCAGTTACTCGGGGTTGGGTCTGAAAACTGAAGCTTTCTTT.